A single T cell receptor (beta chain) is shown here with its context. This clone's antigen is unknown. The record has no base qualities; no much larger clone is one base away. For CDR1 and CDR2, the germline V gene lists MDHEN and SYDVKM. Relative to germline, V is 2 bases shorter and J is 0 bases shorter, with 13 bases between their ends. Counted from cysteine to phenylalanine, this CDR3 has 16 amino acids. Only the CDR3 DNA is retained, 48 bases long and in frame from the first base. Collaborating institutions collected whole blood in K2EDTA tubes following their own protocols. Collaborator samples were shipped for TCRbeta analysis as frozen whole blood, isolated PBMCs, or DNA extracted from either sample type. The immunoSEQ Assay, a bias-controlled multiplex PCR, was used to amplify TCRbeta CDR3 regions from genomic DNA. Per the authors' processing: The number of nucleated cells in each sample was estimated by amplification of reference gene primers within the assay. To quantify the absolute abundance of each unique TCRbeta CDR3 rearrangement, sequence reads were collapsed and filtered. For each sample, productive Simpson clonality was calculated as the square root of Simpson's diversity index over productive rearrangements. Drawn from immuneACCESS, this table holds only the in-frame rearrangements with V and J called that TCRdb kept. Clones are partly lost; checked studies trace under half to an unresolved V gene and leave the rest unexplained. The DNA was the basis for D and trimming; V, J and clone size are from that table. Present in this sample are approximately 350,000 clones, around 83% of which were seen just once. 2.5% to 3.5% of the sample comes from the top ten.

This entry belongs to a study of blood T cell repertoires in COVID-19 (TCRdb year 2020). With respect to the entire study: The collaborator samples originated in the United States, Italy and Spain and spanned the acute and convalescent phases of COVID-19. Samples came from the ongoing ImmuneRACE study (first 160 participants) plus 1,254 subjects from 6 global collaborators. A freely available public database, intended as a resource for researchers studying the immune response to SARS-CoV-2, is where the repertoires were released. The sample metadata nearly always contained a de-identified subject ID, COVID-19 status, age in years and sex. The material from the prospective study consisted of cDNA or gDNA derived from T cells, B-cell-depleted T cells, or PBMCs. Where available, HLA class I and class II types were obtained from metadata supplied by the sample provider rather than from assay-based typing. Deeply sampled blood TCRbeta repertoires from subjects exposed to, actively infected with, or recovered from COVID-19 were included in the dataset.

Broader findings and caveats from the paper: How much clinical and demographic metadata was included differed by source and by participant, and the metadata was provided uncurated.

The origin of this receptor is a man aged 25-45 years with active or convalescent COVID-19. Source material: peripheral blood. This chain joins TRBV28 to TRBJ1-1; the D gene is not confidently resolved. The sequence in DNA is TGTGCCAGCAGTTTAAATCGCGAGGTGATGAACACTGAAGCTTTCTTT. Its translation reads: CASSLNREVMNTEAFF.